The rows below give T cell receptor beta chains drawn from one sample of a study of OX40 agonist ivuxolimab in advanced cancers. Here immunoSEQ multiplex PCR was the method, and the copy in TCRdb shows in-frame clones only, minus some. The sample includes 75,000 to 95,000 clones, 85% of them seen just once. The sample consisted of CD4+ or CD8+ T cells sorted from blood, taken in a trial of the OX40 agonist ivuxolimab. Every receptor here comes from an adult with an advanced solid tumor such as melanoma, head and neck, liver or kidney cancer. Both conserved end residues are part of each CDR3.

V gene: TRBV7-8; CDR3 protein: CASSPGRLETQYF
V gene: TRBV19; CDR3 protein: CASSTTGYGYTF
V gene: TRBV9; CDR3 protein: CASSVTGYGNEQYF
V gene: TRBV30; CDR3 protein: CAWSVRNREAGNTIYF
V gene: TRBV4-1; CDR3 protein: CASSQETSGGSNEQFF
V gene: TRBV6-6; CDR3 protein: CASSLEYGSPLHF
V gene: TRBV9; CDR3 protein: CASSVDFRTDTQYF
V gene: TRBV2; CDR3 protein: CASSSRQGIVGYTF
V gene: TRBV11-2; CDR3 protein: CASSFLQGDTGELFF
V gene: TRBV5-6; CDR3 protein: CASSPGGPARYEQYF
V gene: TRBV7-2; CDR3 protein: CASSRTSGTETQYF
V gene: TRBV7-9; CDR3 protein: CASSLDPSGIMADTQYF
V gene: TRBV6-5; CDR3 protein: CASRTSLGWTGELFF
V gene: TRBV5-5; CDR3 protein: CASSPRGDYEQYF
V gene: TRBV2; CDR3 protein: CASSGPGTGGSATNEKLFF
V gene: TRBV10-3; CDR3 protein: CAISVAGGPVEQYF
V gene: TRBV11-3; CDR3 protein: CASSLARPQPEQFF
V gene: TRBV5-1; CDR3 protein: CASSSTTGNTGELFF
V gene: TRBV11-2; CDR3 protein: CASSLGPTFYEQYF
V gene: TRBV4-1; CDR3 protein: CASSQAGLAGGRADTQYF
V gene: TRBV6-5; CDR3 protein: CASSSLRRSNDEQYF
V gene: TRBV27; CDR3 protein: CASSFSGQYSYSGANVLTF
V gene: TRBV4-3; CDR3 protein: CASSPHTDPGGSYQPQHF
V gene: TRBV2; CDR3 protein: CASTEGPSGSGQETQYF
V gene: TRBV5-1; CDR3 protein: CASSLAGTSGSYNYEQYF
V gene: TRBV20-1; CDR3 protein: CSAYGRGELFF
V gene: TRBV5-4; CDR3 protein: CASSPTGGTQEGKTQYF
V gene: TRBV7-3; CDR3 protein: CASSATGLGLNQETQYF
V gene: TRBV28; CDR3 protein: CASSSGGEKLFF
V gene: TRBV10-3; CDR3 protein: CAISRQGETQYF
V gene: TRBV4-3; CDR3 protein: CASSREGLNTDTQYF
V gene: TRBV4-1; CDR3 protein: CASRPWAGVGELFF
V gene: TRBV2; CDR3 protein: CASSEGGAAGNTIYF
V gene: TRBV2; CDR3 protein: CASSGPGSENNSPLHF
V gene: TRBV5-8; CDR3 protein: CASSLGASSYNEQFF
V gene: TRBV5-8; CDR3 protein: CASSLTGIYEQYF
V gene: TRBV5-4; CDR3 protein: CASSSRDRGSSRAFF
V gene: TRBV6-5; CDR3 protein: CASGDSLNTEAFF
V gene: TRBV6-1; CDR3 protein: CASSGGPTSETQYF
V gene: TRBV4-1; CDR3 protein: CASSQGLADYNEQFF